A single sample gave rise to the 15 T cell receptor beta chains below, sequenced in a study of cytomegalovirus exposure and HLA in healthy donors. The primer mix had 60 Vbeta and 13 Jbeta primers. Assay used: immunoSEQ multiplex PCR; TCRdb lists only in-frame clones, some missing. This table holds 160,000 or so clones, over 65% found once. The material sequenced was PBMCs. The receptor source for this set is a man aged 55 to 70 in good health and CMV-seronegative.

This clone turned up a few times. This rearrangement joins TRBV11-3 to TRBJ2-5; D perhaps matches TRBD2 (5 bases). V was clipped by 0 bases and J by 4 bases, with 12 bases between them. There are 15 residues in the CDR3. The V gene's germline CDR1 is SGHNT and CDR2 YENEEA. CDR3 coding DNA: TGTGCCAGCAGCTTAGATGGGTCCGAGGGAGAGACCCAGTACTTC. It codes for CASSLDGSEGETQYF.

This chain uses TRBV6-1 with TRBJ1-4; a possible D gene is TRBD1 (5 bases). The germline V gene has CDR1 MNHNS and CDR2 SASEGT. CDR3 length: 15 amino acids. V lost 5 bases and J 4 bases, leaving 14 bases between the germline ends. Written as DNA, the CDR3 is TGTGCCAGCAGTCGCGGGGGGAGTGTTAATGAAAAACTGTTTTTT. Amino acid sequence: CASSRGGSVNEKLFF.

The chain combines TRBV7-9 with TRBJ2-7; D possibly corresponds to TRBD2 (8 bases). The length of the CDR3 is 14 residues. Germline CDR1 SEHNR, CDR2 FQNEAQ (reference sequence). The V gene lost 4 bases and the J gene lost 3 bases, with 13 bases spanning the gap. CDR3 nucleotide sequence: TGTGCCAGCAGCTCGGGAGGGGGCGACTACGAGCAGTACTTC. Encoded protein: CASSSGGGDYEQYF. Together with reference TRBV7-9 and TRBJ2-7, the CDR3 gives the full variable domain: DTGVSQNPRHKITKRGQNVTFRCDPISEHNRLYWYRQTLGQGPEFLTYFQNEAQLEKSRLLSDRFSAERPKGSFSTLEIQRTEQGDSAMYLCASSSGGGDYEQYFGPGTRLTVT.

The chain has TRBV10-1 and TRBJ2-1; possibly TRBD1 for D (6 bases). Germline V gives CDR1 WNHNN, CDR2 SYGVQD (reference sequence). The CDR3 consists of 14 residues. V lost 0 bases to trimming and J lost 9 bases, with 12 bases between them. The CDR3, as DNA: TGCGCCAGCAGTGAGTCAGGCAGGGGTCCTGAGCAGTTCTTC. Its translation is CASSESGRGPEQFF.

CDR3 sequence (DNA): TGTGCCAGCAGTTACTCGACGGGGGGGGGCTTTGAGCAGTTCTTC. This sequence encodes CASSYSTGGGFEQFF. The V and J genes are TRBV6-5 and TRBJ2-1, with 8 bases fitting TRBD2. The CDR3 loop spans 15 amino acids. Germline assignment: CDR1 MNHEY and CDR2 SVGAGI. V shed 0 bases, J shed 9 bases, and the junction held 7 bases outside the gene matches.

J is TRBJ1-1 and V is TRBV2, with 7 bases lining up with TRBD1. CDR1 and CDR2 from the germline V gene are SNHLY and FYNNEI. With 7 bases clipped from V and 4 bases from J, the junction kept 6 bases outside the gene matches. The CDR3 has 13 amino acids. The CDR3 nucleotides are TGTGCCAGCACCTTGGACAGGCGCACTGAAGCTTTCTTT. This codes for CASTLDRRTEAFF.

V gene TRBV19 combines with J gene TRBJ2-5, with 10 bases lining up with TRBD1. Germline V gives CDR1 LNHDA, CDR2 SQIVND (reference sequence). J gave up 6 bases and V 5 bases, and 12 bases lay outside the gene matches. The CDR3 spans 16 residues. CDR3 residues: CASSPPTGGAPKTQYF. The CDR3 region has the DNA TGTGCCAGTAGTCCCCCGACAGGGGGCGCCCCGAAGACCCAGTACTTC.

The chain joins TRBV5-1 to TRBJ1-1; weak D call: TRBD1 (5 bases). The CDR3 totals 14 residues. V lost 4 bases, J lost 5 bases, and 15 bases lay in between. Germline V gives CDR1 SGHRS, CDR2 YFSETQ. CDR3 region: CASSPGVASTEAFF. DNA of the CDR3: TGCGCCAGCAGCCCGGGGGTAGCCTCTACTGAAGCTTTCTTT.

CDR3 sequence (DNA): TGTGCCAGCAGTCCGATCGACAGGGGGCCCGAGCAGTACTTC. Its translation is CASSPIDRGPEQYF. The chain employs TRBV28 and TRBJ2-7, with 10 bases aligning to TRBD1. The CDR3 is 14 amino acids. CDR1 is MDHEN, CDR2 SYDVKM, per germline. J gave up 6 bases and V 5 bases, and 7 bases lay outside the gene matches.

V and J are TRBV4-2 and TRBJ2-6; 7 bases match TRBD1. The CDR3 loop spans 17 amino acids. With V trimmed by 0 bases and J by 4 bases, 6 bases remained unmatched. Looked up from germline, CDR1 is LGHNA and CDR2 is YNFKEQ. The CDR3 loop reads CASSQEKGANGANVLTF. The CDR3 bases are TGTGCCAGCAGCCAAGAAAAGGGGGCGAACGGGGCCAACGTCCTGACTTTC.

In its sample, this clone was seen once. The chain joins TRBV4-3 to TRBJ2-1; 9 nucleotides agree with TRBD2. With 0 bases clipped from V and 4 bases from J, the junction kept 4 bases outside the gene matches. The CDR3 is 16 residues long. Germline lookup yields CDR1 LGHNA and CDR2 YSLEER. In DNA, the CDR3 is TGCGCCAGCAGCCAAGACGAGGGACTAGCTTACAATGAGCAGTTCTTC. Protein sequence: CASSQDEGLAYNEQFF.

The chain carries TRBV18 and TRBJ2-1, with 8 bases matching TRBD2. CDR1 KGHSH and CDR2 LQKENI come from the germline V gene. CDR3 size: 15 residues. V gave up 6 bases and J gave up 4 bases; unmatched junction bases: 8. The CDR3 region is CASSPLGGGYNEQFF. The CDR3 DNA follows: TGTGCCAGCTCTCCCCTCGGGGGGGGATACAATGAGCAGTTCTTC.

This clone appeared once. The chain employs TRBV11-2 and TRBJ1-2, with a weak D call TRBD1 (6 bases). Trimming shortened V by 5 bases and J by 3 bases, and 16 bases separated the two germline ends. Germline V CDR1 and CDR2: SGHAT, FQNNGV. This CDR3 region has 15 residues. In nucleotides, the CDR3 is TGTGCCAGCAGCCCCATTGGGGACAAACACTATGGCTACACCTTC. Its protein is CASSPIGDKHYGYTF.

CDR3 bases: TGCGCCAGCAGCTTGGCCGGGACTAGTTTCTACGAGCAGTACTTC. Translated, it gives CASSLAGTSFYEQYF. This chain uses TRBV5-1 with TRBJ2-7, with 8 bases that match TRBD2. Germline CDR1 is SGHRS and CDR2 is YFSETQ. The CDR3 loop spans 15 amino acids. J was trimmed by 3 bases and V by 0 bases; bases with no gene match: 5.

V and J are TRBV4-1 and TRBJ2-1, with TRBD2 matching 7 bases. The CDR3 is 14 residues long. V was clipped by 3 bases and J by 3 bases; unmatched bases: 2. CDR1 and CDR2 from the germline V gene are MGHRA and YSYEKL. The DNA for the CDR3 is TGCGCCAGCAGCCATCAGCGGGGCTACAATGAGCAGTTCTTC. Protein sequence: CASSHQRGYNEQFF.